This TCR beta chain originates from a study of control samples from healthy donors and cancer patients. The J segment lost 0 bases and the V segment lost 10 bases, leaving 9 bases of the junction unmatched. This CDR3 has 15 amino acids. Germline V gives CDR1 SEHNR, CDR2 FQNEAQ (reference sequence). This table comes from immunoSEQ multiplex PCR, and its TCRdb copy is limited to in-frame clones, with some not included. The table lists tens of thousands of clones, over 75% of them singletons. Sequencing was performed on blood. The clonotype comes from a man in his fifties in good health. V usage is TRBV7-9 and J usage is TRBJ2-3, with 8 bases identical to TRBD2. CDR3 loop: CAIGAGGSSTDTQYF. The DNA for the CDR3 is TGTGCCATCGGGGCGGGGGGTTCCAGCACAGATACGCAGTATTTT.